The clone carrying this T cell receptor (beta chain) has only a few counts. Its antigen is undetermined. Unique molecular identifiers were used to barcode this TCRbeta library. TCRdb independently ran MiXCR on the PCR reads; one entry per CDR3 protein. The sample has some 830,000 distinct CDR3 sequences; 16% are singletons. This specimen comes from a study of T-cell reconstitution after alpha-beta-depleted transplantation in children. Findings of the study overall: Several hundred rapidly expanded clones from non-depleted graft cells reportedly supplied alpha-beta T cells about two months post-transplant. Where some patients showed high TCRbeta diversity at day 60, it came from recipient T cells and thymic progenitors that had survived.

The V and J ends lost 3 bases and 1 base respectively, with 13 bases between them. The CDR3 has 15 amino acids. The TCR was taken from a male patient younger than 18 who had a stem cell transplant for acute lymphoblastic leukemia, so the T cells may come from the graft donor. Source: PBMCs, mostly from graft donor cells, taken 360 days after TCRalphabeta/CD19-depleted stem cell transplant. V and J are TRBV12-3 or TRBV12-4 and TRBJ2-7, with a possible D match to TRBD1 (5 bases). The CDR3 here is CASSFNQGPSYEQYF. DNA of the CDR3: TGTGCCAGCAGTTTTAACCAGGGCCCTTCCTACGAGCAGTACTTC.